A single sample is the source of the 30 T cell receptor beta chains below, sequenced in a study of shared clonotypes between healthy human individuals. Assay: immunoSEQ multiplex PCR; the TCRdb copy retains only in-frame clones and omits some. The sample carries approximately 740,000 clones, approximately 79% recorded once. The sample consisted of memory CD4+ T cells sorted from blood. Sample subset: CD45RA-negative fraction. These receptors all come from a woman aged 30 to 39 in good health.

The DNA of the CDR3 is TGCAGCGTTCATCGGACTAGCACAGATACGCAGTATTTT. The encoded protein is CSVHRTSTDTQYF. The chain joins TRBV29-1 to TRBJ2-3; D may be TRBD2 (5 bases). CDR1 is SQVTM, CDR2 ANQGSEA, per germline. Trimming cost V 5 bases and J 0 bases, with 9 bases left between them. CDR3 length: 13 residues.

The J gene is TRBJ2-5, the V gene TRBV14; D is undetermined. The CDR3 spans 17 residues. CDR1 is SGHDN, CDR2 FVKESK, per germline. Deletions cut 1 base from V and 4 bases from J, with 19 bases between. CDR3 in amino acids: CASSQGFLSMPTETQYF. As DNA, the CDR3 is TGTGCCAGCAGCCAAGGTTTCCTATCTATGCCTACAGAGACCCAGTACTTC.

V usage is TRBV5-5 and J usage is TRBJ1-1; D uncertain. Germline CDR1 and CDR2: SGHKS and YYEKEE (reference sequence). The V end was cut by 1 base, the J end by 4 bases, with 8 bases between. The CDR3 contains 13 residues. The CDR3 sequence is CASSLTGSTEAFF. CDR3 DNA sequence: TGTGCCAGCAGCTTGACGGGAAGCACTGAAGCTTTCTTT.

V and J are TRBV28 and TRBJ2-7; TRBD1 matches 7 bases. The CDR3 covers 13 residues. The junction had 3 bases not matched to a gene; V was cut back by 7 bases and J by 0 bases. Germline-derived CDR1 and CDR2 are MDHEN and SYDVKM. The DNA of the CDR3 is TGTGCCAGCATCCAGGGGGACTCCTACGAGCAGTACTTC. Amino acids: CASIQGDSYEQYF.

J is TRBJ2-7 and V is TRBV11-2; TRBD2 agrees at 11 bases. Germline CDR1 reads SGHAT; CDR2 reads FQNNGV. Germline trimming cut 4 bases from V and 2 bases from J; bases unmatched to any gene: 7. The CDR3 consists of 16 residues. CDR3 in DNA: TGTGCCAGCAGCTCCTATACTAGCGGGAGCGCCTACGAGCAGTACTTC. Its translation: CASSSYTSGSAYEQYF. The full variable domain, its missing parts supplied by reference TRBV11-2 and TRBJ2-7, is EAGVAQSPRYKIIEKRQSVAFWCNPISGHATLYWYQQILGQGPKLLIQFQNNGVVDDSQLPKDRFSAERLKGVDSTLKIQPAKLEDSAVYLCASSSYTSGSAYEQYFGPGTRLTVT.

The CDR3 DNA sequence: TGTGCCAGCAGTCGAAGACTAGCGGGGAACCAAGAGACCCAGTACTTC. It translates to CASSRRLAGNQETQYF. This chain uses TRBV27 with TRBJ2-5; 11 nucleotides line up with TRBD2. Trimming at V came to 5 bases and at J to 0 bases, leaving 5 bases not matched to a gene. The CDR3 has 16 residues. Germline V gene sequence: CDR1 MNHEY, CDR2 SMNVEV (reference sequence).

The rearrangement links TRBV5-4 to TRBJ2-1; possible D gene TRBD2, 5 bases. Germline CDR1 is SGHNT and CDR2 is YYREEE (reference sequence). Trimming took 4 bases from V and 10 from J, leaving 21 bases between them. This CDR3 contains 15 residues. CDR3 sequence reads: CASSPRTAALGEQFF. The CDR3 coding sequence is TGTGCCAGCAGCCCCAGGACTGCCGCCTTAGGGGAGCAGTTCTTC.

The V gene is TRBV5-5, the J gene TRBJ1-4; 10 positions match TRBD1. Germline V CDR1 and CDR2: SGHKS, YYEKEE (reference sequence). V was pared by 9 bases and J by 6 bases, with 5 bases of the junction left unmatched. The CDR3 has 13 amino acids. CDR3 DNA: TGTGCCACCGCCGGGACAGGGGATGAAAAACTGTTTTTT. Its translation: CATAGTGDEKLFF.

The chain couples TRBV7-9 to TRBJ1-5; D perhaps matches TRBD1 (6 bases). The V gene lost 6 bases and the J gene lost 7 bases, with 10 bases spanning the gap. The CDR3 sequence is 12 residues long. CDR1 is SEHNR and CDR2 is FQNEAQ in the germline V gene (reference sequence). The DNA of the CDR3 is TGTGCCAGCAGTATGCAGGGGCAGCCCCAGCATTTT. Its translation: CASSMQGQPQHF.

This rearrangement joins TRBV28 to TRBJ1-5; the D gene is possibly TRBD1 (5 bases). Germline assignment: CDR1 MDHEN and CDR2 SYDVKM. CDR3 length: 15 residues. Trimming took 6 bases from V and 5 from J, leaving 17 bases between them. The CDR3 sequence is CASRSDTGTHQPQHF. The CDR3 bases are TGTGCCAGCAGGTCAGATACCGGGACCCATCAGCCCCAGCATTTT.

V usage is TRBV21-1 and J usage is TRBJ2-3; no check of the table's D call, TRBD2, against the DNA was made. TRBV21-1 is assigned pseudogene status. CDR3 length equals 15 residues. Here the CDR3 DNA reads TGTGCCAGCAGCAAAGCGAAGGGGAGGGTCGGTACGCAGTATTTT. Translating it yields CASSKAKGRVGTQYF.

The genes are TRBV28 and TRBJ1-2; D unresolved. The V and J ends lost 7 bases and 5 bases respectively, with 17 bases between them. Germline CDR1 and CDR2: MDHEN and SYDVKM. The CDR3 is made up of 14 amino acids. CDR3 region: CASNKEKRRYGYTF. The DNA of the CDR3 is TGTGCCAGCAATAAGGAAAAGAGAAGGTATGGCTACACCTTC.

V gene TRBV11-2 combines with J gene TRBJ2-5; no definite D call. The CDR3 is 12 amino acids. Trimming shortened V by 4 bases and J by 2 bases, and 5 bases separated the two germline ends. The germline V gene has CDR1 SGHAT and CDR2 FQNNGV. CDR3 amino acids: CASSSWQETQYF. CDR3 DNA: TGTGCCAGCAGCTCCTGGCAAGAGACCCAGTACTTC.

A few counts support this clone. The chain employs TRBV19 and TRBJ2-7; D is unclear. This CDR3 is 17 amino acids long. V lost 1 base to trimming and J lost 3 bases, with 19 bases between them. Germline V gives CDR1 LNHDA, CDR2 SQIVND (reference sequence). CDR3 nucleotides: TGTGCCAGTAGTATAGCTTACCCAGGATTGATCGTCTACGAGCAGTACTTC. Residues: CASSIAYPGLIVYEQYF.

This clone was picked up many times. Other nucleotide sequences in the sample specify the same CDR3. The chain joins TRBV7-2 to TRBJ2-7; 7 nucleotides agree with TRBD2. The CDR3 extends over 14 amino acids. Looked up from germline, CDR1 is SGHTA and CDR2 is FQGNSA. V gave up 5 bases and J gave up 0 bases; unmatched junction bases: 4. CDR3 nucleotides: TGTGCCAGCAGCATACAGCGGGACTCCTACGAGCAGTACTTC. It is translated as CASSIQRDSYEQYF.

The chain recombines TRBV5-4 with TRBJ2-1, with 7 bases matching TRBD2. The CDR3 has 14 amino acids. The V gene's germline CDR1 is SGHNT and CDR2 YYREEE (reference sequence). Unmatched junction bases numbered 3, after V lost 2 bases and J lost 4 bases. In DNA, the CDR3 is TGTGCCAGCAGCTTCCTAGCGGCGTACAATGAGCAGTTCTTC. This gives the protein CASSFLAAYNEQFF.

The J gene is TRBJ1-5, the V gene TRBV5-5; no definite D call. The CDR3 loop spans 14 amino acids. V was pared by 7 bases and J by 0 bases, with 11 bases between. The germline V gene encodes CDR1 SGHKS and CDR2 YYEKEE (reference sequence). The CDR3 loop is CASRAGNSNQPQHF. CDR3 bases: TGTGCCAGCCGCGCCGGAAATAGCAATCAGCCCCAGCATTTT.

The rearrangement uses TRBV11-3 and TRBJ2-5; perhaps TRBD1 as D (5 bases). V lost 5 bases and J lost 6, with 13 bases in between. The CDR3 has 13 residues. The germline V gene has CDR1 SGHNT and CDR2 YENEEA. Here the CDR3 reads CASSKGAGKTQYF. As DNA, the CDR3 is TGTGCCAGCAGCAAAGGGGCCGGAAAGACCCAGTACTTC.

CDR3 sequence reads: CASSLPGRYSNQPQHF. The CDR3 region has the DNA TGTGCCAGCAGTTTGCCCGGACGGTATAGCAATCAGCCCCAGCATTTT. This sequence joins TRBV28 and TRBJ1-5; no definite D call. Germline lookup yields CDR1 MDHEN and CDR2 SYDVKM. V was cut by 3 bases and J by 0 bases, with 12 bases left in between. The CDR3 totals 16 residues.

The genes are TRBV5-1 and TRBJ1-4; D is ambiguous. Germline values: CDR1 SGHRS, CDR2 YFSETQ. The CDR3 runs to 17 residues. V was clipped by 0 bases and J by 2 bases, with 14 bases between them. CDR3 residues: CASSLGSRSNTNEKLFF. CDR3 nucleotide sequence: TGCGCCAGCAGCTTGGGGTCCAGATCGAACACTAATGAAAAACTGTTTTTT.

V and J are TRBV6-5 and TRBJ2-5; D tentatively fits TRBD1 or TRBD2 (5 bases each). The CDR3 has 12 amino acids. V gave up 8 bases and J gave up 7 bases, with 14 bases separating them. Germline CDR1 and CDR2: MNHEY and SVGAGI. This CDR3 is CASGTRRGTQYF. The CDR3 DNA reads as TGTGCCAGCGGGACCCGGCGCGGGACCCAGTACTTC.

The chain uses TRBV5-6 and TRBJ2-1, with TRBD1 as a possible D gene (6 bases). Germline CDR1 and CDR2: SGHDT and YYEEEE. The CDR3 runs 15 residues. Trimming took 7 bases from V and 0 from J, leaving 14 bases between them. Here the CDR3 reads CASRQGWGSYNEQFF. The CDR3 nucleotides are TGTGCCAGCCGCCAGGGGTGGGGCTCCTACAATGAGCAGTTCTTC.

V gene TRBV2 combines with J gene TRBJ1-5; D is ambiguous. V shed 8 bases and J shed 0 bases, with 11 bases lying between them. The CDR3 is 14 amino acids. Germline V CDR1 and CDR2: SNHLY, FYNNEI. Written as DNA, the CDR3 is TGTGCCAGCGCAGCGGTCTATAGCAATCAGCCCCAGCATTTT. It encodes CASAAVYSNQPQHF.

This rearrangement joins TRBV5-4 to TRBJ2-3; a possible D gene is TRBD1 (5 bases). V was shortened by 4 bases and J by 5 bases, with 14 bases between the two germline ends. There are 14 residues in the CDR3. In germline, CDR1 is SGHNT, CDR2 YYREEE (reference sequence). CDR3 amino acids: CASSTGAARDTQYF. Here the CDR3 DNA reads TGTGCCAGCAGCACAGGTGCGGCCCGAGATACGCAGTATTTT. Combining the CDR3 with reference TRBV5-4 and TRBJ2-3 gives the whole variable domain ETGVTQSPTHLIKTRGQQVTLRCSSQSGHNTVSWYQQALGQGPQFIFQYYREEENGRGNFPPRFSGLQFPNYSSELNVNALELDDSALYLCASSTGAARDTQYFGPGTRLTVL.

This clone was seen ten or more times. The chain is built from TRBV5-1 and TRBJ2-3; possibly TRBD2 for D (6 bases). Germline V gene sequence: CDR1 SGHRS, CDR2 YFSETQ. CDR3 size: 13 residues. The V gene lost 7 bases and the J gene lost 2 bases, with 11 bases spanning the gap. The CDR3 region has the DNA TGCGCCAGCGGCGGGGATTACACAGATACGCAGTATTTT. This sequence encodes CASGGDYTDTQYF.

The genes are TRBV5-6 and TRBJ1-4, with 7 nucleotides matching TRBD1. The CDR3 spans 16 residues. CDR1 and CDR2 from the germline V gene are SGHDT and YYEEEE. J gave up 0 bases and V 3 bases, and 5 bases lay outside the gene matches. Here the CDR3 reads CASSSLQGATNEKLFF. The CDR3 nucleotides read TGTGCCAGCAGCTCCCTGCAGGGGGCAACTAATGAAAAACTGTTTTTT.

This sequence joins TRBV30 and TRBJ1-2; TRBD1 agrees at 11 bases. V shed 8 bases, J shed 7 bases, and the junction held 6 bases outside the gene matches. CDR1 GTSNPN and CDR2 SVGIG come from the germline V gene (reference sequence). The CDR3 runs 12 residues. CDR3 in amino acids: CALGQGAGGYTF. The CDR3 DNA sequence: TGTGCCCTCGGACAGGGGGCGGGTGGCTACACCTTC.

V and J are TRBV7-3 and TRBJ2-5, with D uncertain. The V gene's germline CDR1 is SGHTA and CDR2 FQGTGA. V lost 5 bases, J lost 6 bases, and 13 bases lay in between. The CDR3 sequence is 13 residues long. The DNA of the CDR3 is TGTGCCAGCAGCCCCCGTGGAGAAAAGACCCAGTACTTC. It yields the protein CASSPRGEKTQYF.

The DNA for the CDR3 is TGTGCCAGCAGTTTAAAGGGGACATATGGCTACACCTTC. Its protein is CASSLKGTYGYTF. The chain uses TRBV28 and TRBJ1-2; possible D gene TRBD1, 6 bases. The CDR3 extends over 13 amino acids. Germline values: CDR1 MDHEN, CDR2 SYDVKM. The ends were cut back, 2 bases at V and 5 bases at J, with 9 bases in the middle.

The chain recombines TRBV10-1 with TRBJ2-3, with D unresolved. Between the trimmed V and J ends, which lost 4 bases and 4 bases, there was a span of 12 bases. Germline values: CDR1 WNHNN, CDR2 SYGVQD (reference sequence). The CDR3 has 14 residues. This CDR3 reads CASSGHESPDTQYF. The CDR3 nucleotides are TGCGCCAGCAGTGGTCACGAAAGCCCAGATACGCAGTATTTT.